The rows below give T cell receptor beta chains drawn from one sample of a study of naive and memory T cell subsets. MiXCR, run by TCRdb on the UMI-ligation and nested PCR reads, gives a single entry per CDR3 protein. In the table there are some 83,000 distinct CDR3 sequences, roughly 13% of which are singletons. Sequencing was performed on central memory CD4+ T cells from blood. The receptors shown here come from a human donor in good health. CDR3s include the opening cysteine and the closing phenylalanine or tryptophan. D genes are given only for firm matches. Only part of the rows carry a size: once, few, many, or a class if the clone is expanded.

d_gene	v_gene	abundance	len	j_gene	CDR3aa	CDR3nt
TRBD2	TRBV20-1	-	16	TRBJ2-5	CSASNPSGGGQETQYF	TGCAGTGCTAGTAATCCTAGCGGGGGGGGGCAAGAGACCCAGTACTTC
-	TRBV30	many	13	TRBJ1-5	CAWSREGNQPQHF	TGTGCCTGGAGTAGGGAGGGGAATCAGCCCCAGCATTTT
TRBD1	TRBV5-1	-	16	TRBJ2-1	CASSFLPGQGYNEQFF	TGCGCCAGCAGCTTCCTTCCGGGACAGGGGTACAATGAGCAGTTCTTC
TRBD2	TRBV15	few	19	TRBJ2-1	CATSRRTSGRVYTYNEQFF	TGTGCCACCAGCAGAAGGACTAGCGGGAGGGTTTACACCTACAATGAGCAGTTCTTC
-	TRBV20-1	few	11	TRBJ2-3	CSARDTDTQYF	TGCAGTGCTAGAGATACAGATACGCAGTATTTT
TRBD2	TRBV9	few	15	TRBJ2-5	CASSVTSGGEETQYF	TGTGCCAGCAGCGTAACTAGCGGAGGAGAAGAGACCCAGTACTTC
-	TRBV6-6	-	15	TRBJ1-5	CASSMDISLNQPQHF	TGTGCCAGCAGTATGGACATAAGCCTCAATCAGCCCCAGCATTTT
-	TRBV3-1	-	12	TRBJ1-4	CASSPTDEKLFF	TGTGCCAGCAGCCCCACGGATGAAAAACTGTTTTTT
-	TRBV21-1	-	18	TRBJ2-1	CASSKVASGRAESNEQFF	TGTGCCAGCAGCAAAGTTGCTAGCGGGAGGGCCGAGAGCAATGAGCAGTTCTTC
-	TRBV28	-	12	TRBJ1-5	CASSVNGGSEHF	TGTGCCAGCAGCGTTAATGGCGGGTCGGAACATTTT
-	TRBV13	-	14	TRBJ2-7	CASSRGQLSYEQYF	TGTGCCAGCAGCCGAGGACAGCTTTCCTACGAGCAGTACTTC
-	TRBV10-3	few	13	TRBJ2-1	CATRDGLYNEQFF	TGTGCCACACGGGACGGACTATACAATGAGCAGTTCTTC
-	TRBV7-9	-	16	TRBJ1-5	CASSLERLGDNQPQHF	TGTGCCAGCAGCTTAGAACGGCTGGGGGACAATCAGCCCCAGCATTTT
-	TRBV28	few	16	TRBJ2-4	CASSTDGAPYKNIQYF	TGTGCCAGCAGTACGGACGGGGCCCCATACAAAAACATTCAGTACTTC
TRBD2	TRBV6-6	-	21	TRBJ2-3	CASSYPREGRLLAGGTDTQYF	TGTGCCAGCAGTTACCCCCGGGAGGGCAGACTACTAGCGGGAGGCACAGATACGCAGTATTTT
-	TRBV7-8	few	17	TRBJ1-5	CASSLFSGDVGYQPQHF	TGTGCCAGCAGCTTATTTTCTGGCGACGTGGGATATCAGCCCCAGCATTTT
-	TRBV3-1	few	16	TRBJ2-2	CASSHFGRMNTGELFF	TGTGCCAGCAGCCATTTTGGACGGATGAACACCGGGGAGCTGTTTTTT
-	TRBV29-1	-	13	TRBJ1-5	CSVREQEKQPQHF	TGCAGCGTCAGAGAACAGGAAAAACAGCCCCAGCATTTT
-	TRBV10-3	many	12	TRBJ2-7	CATSQETYEQYF	TGTGCCACGTCTCAGGAGACCTACGAGCAGTACTTC
-	TRBV5-1	few	13	TRBJ2-3	CASSENRGKDTYF	TGCGCCAGCTCAGAAAACCGCGGAAAAGATACGTATTTT
-	TRBV5-1	few	14	TRBJ1-4	CASSLRGVGEKLFF	TGCGCCAGCAGCTTGAGGGGGGTAGGAGAAAAACTGTTTTTT
TRBD1	TRBV6-6	-	15	TRBJ1-1	CASSPGRTGDTEAFF	TGTGCCAGCAGTCCAGGCCGGACAGGGGACACTGAAGCTTTCTTT
-	TRBV5-4	-	13	TRBJ2-3	CASRIDSTDTQYF	TGTGCCAGCAGAATTGACAGCACAGATACGCAGTATTTT
-	TRBV20-1	many	14	TRBJ2-7	CSAREGREDYEQYF	TGCAGTGCTAGAGAGGGCAGGGAAGACTACGAGCAGTACTTC
-	TRBV4-2	few	16	TRBJ1-4	CASSQGTEGSNEKLFF	TGTGCCAGCAGCCAAGGTACTGAGGGCAGTAACGAAAAACTGTTTTTT
TRBD2	TRBV10-1	many	15	TRBJ2-1	CASSAGLAGVNEQFF	TGCGCCAGCAGCGCGGGACTAGCGGGAGTCAATGAGCAGTTCTTC
-	TRBV27	few	16	TRBJ2-1	CASSLEGGQATNEQFF	TGTGCCAGCAGTTTAGAGGGGGGGCAGGCGACAAATGAGCAGTTCTTC
TRBD2	TRBV7-7	many	14	TRBJ2-1	CASSSTSSGKEQFF	TGTGCCAGCAGCTCCACTAGTAGCGGGAAGGAGCAGTTCTTC
TRBD1	TRBV28	-	12	TRBJ1-1	CASSLMDREAFF	TGTGCCAGCAGTTTAATGGACAGGGAAGCTTTCTTT
TRBD2	TRBV12-3/TRBV12-4	many	16	TRBJ2-2	CASSYLPGTSSGELFF	TGTGCCAGCAGTTACCTCCCCGGGACTAGCTCCGGGGAGCTGTTTTTT
TRBD1	TRBV10-3	-	14	TRBJ2-1	CAIRWGQGNNEQFF	TGTGCCATCAGGTGGGGACAGGGGAACAATGAGCAGTTCTTC
TRBD1	TRBV28	-	16	TRBJ2-5	CASSITYRQGQETQYF	TGTGCCAGCAGTATCACCTACCGACAGGGACAAGAGACCCAGTACTTC
-	TRBV20-1	many	14	TRBJ2-1	CSASRNDRNNEQFF	TGCAGTGCTAGTAGGAACGATAGGAACAATGAGCAGTTCTTC
-	TRBV7-2	few	14	TRBJ2-7	CASTPGPSSSEQYF	TGTGCCAGCACCCCCGGGCCCAGCTCCTCCGAGCAGTACTTC
-	TRBV19	-	13	TRBJ2-7	CASSYRSTYEQYF	TGTGCCAGTAGTTACAGGAGTACCTACGAGCAGTACTTC
TRBD2	TRBV12-3/TRBV12-4	few	16	TRBJ2-1	CASSSTAGSSYNEQFF	TGTGCCAGCAGTTCTACAGCGGGGAGCTCCTACAATGAGCAGTTCTTC
TRBD2	TRBV28	-	15	TRBJ2-3	CASSPGTSPTDTQYF	TGTGCCAGCAGCCCCGGGACTAGCCCCACAGATACGCAGTATTTT
TRBD2	TRBV5-6	few	17	TRBJ2-5	CASSPGLAGRYQETQYF	TGTGCCAGCAGCCCGGGACTAGCGGGACGGTACCAAGAGACCCAGTACTTC
-	TRBV7-8	-	17	TRBJ2-2	CASCTGVLGGDTGELFF	TGTGCCAGCTGCACTGGGGTACTCGGGGGAGACACCGGGGAGCTGTTTTTT
-	TRBV2	-	15	TRBJ2-1	CASSEGGFSYNEQFF	TGTGCCAGCAGTGAGGGCGGGTTCTCCTACAATGAGCAGTTCTTC
TRBD1	TRBV2	-	14	TRBJ2-7	CATSQGTADRRQYF	TGTGCTACCAGCCAGGGGACAGCGGACCGGCGGCAGTACTTC
TRBD1	TRBV6-5	few	17	TRBJ2-7	CASSFSGPGTVAYEQYF	TGTGCCAGCAGTTTCTCCGGACCCGGGACAGTGGCCTACGAGCAGTACTTC
-	TRBV11-2	few	16	TRBJ2-2	CASSLGRGGGTGELFF	TGTGCCAGCAGCTTAGGTCGCGGAGGGGGCACCGGGGAGCTGTTTTTT
TRBD1	TRBV12-3/TRBV12-4	-	22	TRBJ2-1	CASTLTGSRSRGSVPPYNEQFF	TGTGCCAGCACCCTGACAGGGAGTAGGTCGAGGGGGTCGGTCCCCCCCTACAATGAGCAGTTCTTC
-	TRBV6-2/TRBV6-3	few	13	TRBJ2-3	CASTRDSTDTQYF	TGTGCCAGCACCCGGGACAGCACAGATACGCAGTATTTT
-	TRBV20-1	-	16	TRBJ1-5	CSARDGLDGARQPQHF	TGCAGTGCTAGAGATGGTCTGGACGGGGCGCGTCAGCCCCAGCATTTT
-	TRBV28	few	15	TRBJ1-5	CASSFRRGRNQPQHF	TGTGCCAGCAGTTTTAGACGAGGGCGCAATCAGCCCCAGCATTTT
-	TRBV7-9	many	13	TRBJ1-2	CASSSGELRGYTF	TGTGCCAGCAGCTCCGGGGAACTACGGGGCTACACCTTC
-	TRBV11-3	-	15	TRBJ2-1	CASSLQGNPYNEQFF	TGTGCCAGCAGCTTACAGGGGAACCCTTACAATGAGCAGTTCTTC
-	TRBV6-1	-	13	TRBJ1-2	CASSTGTNYGYTF	TGTGCCAGCAGTACCGGGACGAACTATGGCTACACCTTC
TRBD2	TRBV7-2	few	15	TRBJ2-7	CASSFAAGGYYEQYF	TGTGCCAGCAGCTTTGCCGCGGGAGGGTACTACGAGCAGTACTTC
-	TRBV5-1	few	15	TRBJ2-1	CASSSGTLTYNEQFF	TGCGCCAGCAGCTCCGGGACTCTCACCTACAATGAGCAGTTCTTC
TRBD2	TRBV14	-	16	TRBJ2-3	CASSLWTSGDTDTQYF	TGTGCCAGCAGCCTCTGGACTAGCGGGGACACAGATACGCAGTATTTT